Listed here is a single T cell receptor beta chain. Its antigen is unidentified. Germline lookup yields CDR1 DFQATT and CDR2 SNEGSKA (reference sequence). This CDR3 region has 13 residues. V lost 6 bases to trimming and J lost 4 bases, with 13 bases between them. One entry per CDR3 protein results from TCRdb running MiXCR on the 5' RACE reads. The sample holds 150,000 to 200,000 distinct CDR3 sequences, 10% to 15% seen once. The sample originates from a study of CD8 T cells in ankylosing spondylitis. General study findings and limits: What seemed typical of ankylosing spondylitis blood was a TCR beta motif built from several highly homologous variants. There was reportedly significant enrichment of clones that were disease-linked in matched ankylosing spondylitis synovial fluid.

The sequencing sample was made of blood, either unsorted or a sorted T cell fraction (not recorded which). This sequence originates from a female donor with ankylosing spondylitis or in good health (not recorded which). V gene TRBV20-1 combines with J gene TRBJ2-1, with TRBD2 as a possible D gene (5 bases). The CDR3 loop is CSAPTTFYNEQFF. The CDR3 bases are TGCAGTGCCCCGACTACCTTTTACAATGAGCAGTTCTTC.